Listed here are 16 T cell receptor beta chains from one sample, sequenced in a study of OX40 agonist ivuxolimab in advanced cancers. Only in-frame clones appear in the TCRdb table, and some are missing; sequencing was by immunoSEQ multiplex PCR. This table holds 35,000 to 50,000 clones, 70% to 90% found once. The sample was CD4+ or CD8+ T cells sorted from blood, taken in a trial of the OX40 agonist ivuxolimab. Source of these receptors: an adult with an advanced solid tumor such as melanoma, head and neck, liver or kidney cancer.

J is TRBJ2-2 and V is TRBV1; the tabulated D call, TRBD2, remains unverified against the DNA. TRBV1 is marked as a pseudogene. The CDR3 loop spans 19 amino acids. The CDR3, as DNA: TGCACCAGCAGCCAAGGCCCACTAGCGGGGGACCTCAGGCACCGGGGAGCTGTTTTT. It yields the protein CTSSQGPLAGDLRHRGAVF.

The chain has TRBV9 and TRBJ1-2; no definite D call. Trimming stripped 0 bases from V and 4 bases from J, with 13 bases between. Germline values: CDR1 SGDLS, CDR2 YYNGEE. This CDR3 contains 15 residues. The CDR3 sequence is CASSVDDGTSYGYTF. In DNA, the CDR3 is TGTGCCAGCAGCGTAGATGACGGAACTAGCTATGGCTACACCTTC.

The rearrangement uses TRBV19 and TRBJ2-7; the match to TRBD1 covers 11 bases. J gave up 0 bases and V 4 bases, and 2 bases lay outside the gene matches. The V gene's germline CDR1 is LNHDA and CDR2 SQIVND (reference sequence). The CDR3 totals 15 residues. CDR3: CASSRDRGSSYEQYF. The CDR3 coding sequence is TGTGCCAGTAGTAGGGACAGGGGGTCCTCCTACGAGCAGTACTTC.

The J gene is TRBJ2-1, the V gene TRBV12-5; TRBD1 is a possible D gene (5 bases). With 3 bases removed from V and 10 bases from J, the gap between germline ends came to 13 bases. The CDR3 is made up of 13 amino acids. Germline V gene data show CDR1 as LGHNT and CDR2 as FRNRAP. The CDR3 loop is CASGFNQGREQFF. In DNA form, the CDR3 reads TGTGCTAGTGGTTTCAACCAGGGCAGGGAGCAGTTCTTC.

CDR3 DNA sequence: TGTGCCAGCAGTTTATTGGGACAGGGACAAAACACTGAAGCTTTCTTT. Translation: CASSLLGQGQNTEAFF. The chain has TRBV27 and TRBJ1-1; 9 nucleotides line up with TRBD1. Losses at the gene ends were 1 base for V and 2 bases for J; bases not matched to a gene: 5. CDR1 and CDR2 from the germline V gene are MNHEY and SMNVEV (reference sequence). CDR3 length: 16 amino acids.

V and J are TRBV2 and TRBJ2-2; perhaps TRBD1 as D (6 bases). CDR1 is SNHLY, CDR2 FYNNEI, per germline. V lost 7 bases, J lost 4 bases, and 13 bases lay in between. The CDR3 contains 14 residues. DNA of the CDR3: TGTGCCAGCATACCCAGGGGTGGCACCGGGGAGCTGTTTTTT. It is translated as CASIPRGGTGELFF. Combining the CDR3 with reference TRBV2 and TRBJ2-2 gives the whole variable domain EPEVTQTPSHQVTQMGQEVILRCVPISNHLYFYWYRQILGQKVEFLVSFYNNEISEKSEIFDDQFSVERPDGSNFTLKIRSTKLEDSAMYFCASIPRGGTGELFFGEGSRLTVL.

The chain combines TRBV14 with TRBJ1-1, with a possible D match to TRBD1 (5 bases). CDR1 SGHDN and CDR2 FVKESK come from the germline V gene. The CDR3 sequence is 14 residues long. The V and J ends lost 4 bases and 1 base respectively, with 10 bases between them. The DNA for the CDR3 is TGTGCCAGCAGCCTCCGAAGGGGGAACACTGAAGCTTTCTTT. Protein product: CASSLRRGNTEAFF.

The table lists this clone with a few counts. CDR3 region: CASLSGSYEQYV. The CDR3 DNA reads TGTGCCAGCCTATCCGGAAGCTACGAGCAGTACGTC. The chain carries TRBV6-5 and TRBJ2-7; no clear D. The CDR3 contains 12 residues. CDR1 is MNHEY, CDR2 SVGAGI, per germline. Trimming took off 8 bases at V and 3 bases at J, with 11 bases between the two ends.

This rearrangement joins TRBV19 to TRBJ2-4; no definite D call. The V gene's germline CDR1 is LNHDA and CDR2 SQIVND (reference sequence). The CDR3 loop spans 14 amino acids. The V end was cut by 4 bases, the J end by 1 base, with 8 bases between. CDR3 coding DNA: TGTGCCAGTAGTACCCCCGGTGCCAAAAACATTCAGTACTTC. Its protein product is CASSTPGAKNIQYF.

The CDR3 sequence is CASSVGSSSYNEQFF. The CDR3 region has the DNA TGTGCCAGCAGCGTGGGTTCTAGCTCCTACAATGAGCAGTTCTTC. The chain carries TRBV9 and TRBJ2-1; D is unclear. The germline gives CDR1 SGDLS, CDR2 YYNGEE. The CDR3 sequence is 15 residues long. V lost 2 bases and J 0 bases, leaving 9 bases between the germline ends.

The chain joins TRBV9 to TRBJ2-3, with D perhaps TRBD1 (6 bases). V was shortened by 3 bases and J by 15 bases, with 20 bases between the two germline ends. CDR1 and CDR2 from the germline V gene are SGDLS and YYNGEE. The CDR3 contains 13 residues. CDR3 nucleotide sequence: TGTGCCAGCAGCGCAGTCCCAGGGGACCTACTCTATTTT. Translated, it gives CASSAVPGDLLYF.

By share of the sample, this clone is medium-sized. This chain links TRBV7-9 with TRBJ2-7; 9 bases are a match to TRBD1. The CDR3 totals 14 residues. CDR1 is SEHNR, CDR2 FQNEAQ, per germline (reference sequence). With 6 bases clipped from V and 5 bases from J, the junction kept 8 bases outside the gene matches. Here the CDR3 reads CASSRPGQGDEQYF. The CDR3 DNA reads TGTGCCAGCAGTCGCCCGGGACAGGGCGACGAGCAGTACTTC.

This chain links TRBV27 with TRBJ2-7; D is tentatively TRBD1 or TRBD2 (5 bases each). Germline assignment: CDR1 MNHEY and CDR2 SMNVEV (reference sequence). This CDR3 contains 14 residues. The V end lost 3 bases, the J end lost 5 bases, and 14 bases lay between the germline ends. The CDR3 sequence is CASSFGTTRHEQYF. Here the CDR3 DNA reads TGTGCCAGCAGTTTCGGGACCACCCGCCACGAGCAGTACTTC.

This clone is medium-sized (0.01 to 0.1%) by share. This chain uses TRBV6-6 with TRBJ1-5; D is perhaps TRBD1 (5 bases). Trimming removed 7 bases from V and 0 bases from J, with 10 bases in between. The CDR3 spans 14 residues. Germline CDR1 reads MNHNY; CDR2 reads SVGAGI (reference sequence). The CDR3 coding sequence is TGTGCCAGCAATACGGGGGATAGCAATCAGCCCCAGCATTTT. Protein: CASNTGDSNQPQHF.

The chain's CDR3 is CASSADSTLQYV. DNA of the CDR3: TGTGCCAGTAGTGCCGACAGTACGTTGCAGTACGTC. This sequence joins TRBV19 and TRBJ2-7; possible D gene TRBD1, 5 bases. Germline CDR1 is LNHDA and CDR2 is SQIVND (reference sequence). V lost 5 bases and J 9 bases, leaving 14 bases between the germline ends. This CDR3 comprises 12 residues.

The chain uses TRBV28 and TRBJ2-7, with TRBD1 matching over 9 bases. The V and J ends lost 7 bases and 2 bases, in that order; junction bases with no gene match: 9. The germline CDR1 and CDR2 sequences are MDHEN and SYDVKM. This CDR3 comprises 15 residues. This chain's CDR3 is CASIEDGDRAYEQYF. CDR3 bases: TGTGCCAGCATCGAAGACGGGGACAGGGCCTACGAGCAGTACTTC. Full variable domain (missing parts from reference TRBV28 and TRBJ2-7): DVKVTQSSRYLVKRTGEKVFLECVQDMDHENMFWYRQDPGLGLRLIYFSYDVKMKEKGDIPEGYSVSREKKERFSLILESASTNQTSMYLCASIEDGDRAYEQYFGPGTRLTVT.